These T cell receptor beta chains were read from a single sample in a study of T-cell reconstitution after alpha-beta-depleted transplantation in children. TCRdb called the PCR reads again in MiXCR, with one record for every CDR3 protein. The sample shows around 960,000 distinct CDR3 sequences, roughly 29% of them seen only once. This specimen consisted of PBMCs, mostly from graft donor cells, obtained 360 days after TCRalphabeta/CD19-depleted stem cell transplant. Receptors originate from a boy less than two years old who had a stem cell transplant for SCID, so the T cells may come from the graft donor. CDR3s include the opening cysteine and the closing phenylalanine or tryptophan. D genes are given only for firm matches.

d_call,v_call,cdr3_aa
TRBD1,TRBV5-1,CASSLGQGIPFF
TRBD2,TRBV20-1,CSAPAGGLDTQYF
.,TRBV9,CASSARTAYSGANVLTF
.,TRBV12-3/TRBV12-4,CASSPGGREEQFF
.,TRBV11-2,CASSLVRTEAFF
TRBD1,TRBV20-1,CSARTGANSPLHF
.,TRBV2,CACAGQLPSTDTQYF
TRBD1,TRBV12-3/TRBV12-4,CASSPNRGLTDTQYF
.,TRBV20-1,CSATTFSGISTDTQYF
.,TRBV4-3,CASSQDLGDPSLHHF
TRBD1,TRBV30,CAWTRGTGGSDTQYF
TRBD1,TRBV2,CASRRGDRGRETQYF
TRBD2,TRBV4-1,CASSQGLAGARPTDTQYF
.,TRBV7-8,CASRITAGQKAYEQYF
TRBD2,TRBV5-1,CASSYSGAGNEQFF
TRBD1,TRBV7-2,CASSFDRGGYGYTF
.,TRBV10-3,CAISQSGFSNEQYF
.,TRBV4-1,CASSQDGGRETQYF
.,TRBV4-1,CASSQPQGGSGSTKNIQYF
.,TRBV3-1,CASSQDVLAGLNTEAFF
TRBD2,TRBV12-3/TRBV12-4,CASSLRIAGLNEQFF
.,TRBV6-1,CASGRLVPGYNEQFF
TRBD1,TRBV7-9,CVSSSPRGQGVEKLFF
.,TRBV7-8,CATEQGINTEAFF
.,TRBV29-1,CSVVRTSPRGGYTF
TRBD1,TRBV12-3/TRBV12-4,CASSLYGTGLYEQYF
.,TRBV6-2/TRBV6-3,CASSQGMPQHF
.,TRBV20-1,CSAQAGSSGNTIYF